These 20 T cell receptor beta chains were all obtained from the same sample, sequenced in a study of T cell responses to AZD1222 COVID-19 vaccine. Assay used: immunoSEQ multiplex PCR; TCRdb lists only in-frame clones, some missing. The table shows around 99,000 clones, with 90% to 95% occurring only once. The material was peripheral blood, obtained 28 days after the second AZD1222 dose. These TCRs come from an adult who received the AZD1222 COVID-19 vaccine.

The CDR3 nucleotides are TGTGCCAGCAGCCAGGGCAGGGGGGCTACTCGGTATGGCTACACCTTC. Encoded protein: CASSQGRGATRYGYTF. V usage is TRBV14 and J usage is TRBJ1-2; 7 positions match TRBD1. Trimming cost V 3 bases and J 5 bases; bases outside gene matches: 12. Germline V gene sequence: CDR1 SGHDN, CDR2 FVKESK. This CDR3 is 16 amino acids long.

The rearrangement uses TRBV27 and TRBJ1-6; D is unclear. Germline V lookup: CDR1 MNHEY, CDR2 SMNVEV (reference sequence). Trimming removed 2 bases from V and 5 bases from J, with 4 bases in between. The CDR3 is 13 amino acids. Here the CDR3 reads CASSLRHNSPLHF. The CDR3 DNA follows: TGTGCCAGCAGTTTACGTCATAATTCACCCCTCCACTTT.

The V gene is TRBV4-3, the J gene TRBJ2-1, with TRBD1 identical over 7 bases. The germline V gene encodes CDR1 LGHNA and CDR2 YSLEER. This CDR3 is built from 15 residues. Trimming at V came to 5 bases and at J to 3 bases, leaving 7 bases not matched to a gene. CDR3 bases: TGCGCCAGCAGCACCCGACAGGGCCACTACAATGAGCAGTTCTTC. Protein: CASSTRQGHYNEQFF.

The rearrangement links TRBV18 to TRBJ2-1; D possibly corresponds to TRBD1 (6 bases). V lost 3 bases to trimming and J lost 8 bases, with 11 bases between them. The CDR3 spans 13 residues. Looked up from germline, CDR1 is KGHSH and CDR2 is LQKENI. The CDR3 spells CASSPGARDEQFF. Here the CDR3 DNA reads TGTGCCAGCTCACCGGGGGCTAGGGATGAGCAGTTCTTC.

This clone was seen a single time. The genes are TRBV12-3 or TRBV12-4 and TRBJ1-2; D is undetermined. Trimming removed 5 bases at V and 6 bases at J, with 13 bases between. This CDR3 contains 13 residues. CDR3 residues: CASSRRVSHGYTF. CDR3 nucleotides: TGTGCCAGCAGTCGACGGGTGTCCCATGGCTACACCTTC.

This clone has a handful of counts. The chain uses TRBV27 and TRBJ1-4; the D is unclear. The CDR3 is made up of 14 amino acids. Deletions cut 4 bases from V and 8 bases from J, with 14 bases between. The V gene's germline CDR1 is MNHEY and CDR2 SMNVEV (reference sequence). The CDR3 protein is CASSYLYSGEKLFF. DNA of the CDR3: TGTGCCAGCAGTTATTTGTACAGTGGAGAAAAACTGTTTTTT.

This clone has only one observation. CDR3 sequence: CASSQWPLGSDNEQFF. CDR3 nucleotide sequence: TGTGCCAGCAGCCAATGGCCCCTCGGGTCTGACAATGAGCAGTTCTTC. This chain uses TRBV7-2 with TRBJ2-1; D unclear. Trimming shortened V by 5 bases and J by 5 bases, and 19 bases separated the two germline ends. This CDR3 comprises 16 residues. Germline V gene sequence: CDR1 SGHTA, CDR2 FQGNSA. Complete variable domain (other parts from reference TRBV7-2 and TRBJ2-1): GAGVSQSPSNKVTEKGKDVELRCDPISGHTALYWYRQSLGQGLEFLIYFQGNSAPDKSGLPSDRFSAERTGGSVSTLTIQRTQQEDSAVYLCASSQWPLGSDNEQFFGPGTRLTVL.

The rearrangement links TRBV3-1 (or the pseudogene TRBV3-2) to TRBJ2-1; 12 bases fit TRBD2. J lost 5 bases, V lost 4 bases, and 6 bases had no gene match. The CDR3 spans 16 residues. In germline, CDR1 is LGHDT, CDR2 YNNKEL (reference sequence). The DNA for the CDR3 is TGTGCCAGCAGCCGCCCACTAGCGGGAGGCAACAATGAGCAGTTCTTC. Its translation: CASSRPLAGGNNEQFF.

This clone was detected only once. The chain combines TRBV30 with TRBJ1-1, with a tentative D call TRBD1 (5 bases). The germline V gene has CDR1 GTSNPN and CDR2 SVGIG (reference sequence). CDR3 length equals 14 residues. The V and J ends lost 5 bases and 6 bases respectively, with 19 bases between them. The CDR3 DNA is TGTGCCTGGGCGTTGGGACGGTGGAGCCCTGAAGCTTTCTTT. It yields the protein CAWALGRWSPEAFF.

The chain is built from TRBV30 and TRBJ1-2; D ambiguous. CDR3 length: 12 residues. The germline V gene has CDR1 GTSNPN and CDR2 SVGIG (reference sequence). With 5 bases removed from V and 2 bases from J, the gap between germline ends came to 9 bases. This CDR3 reads CAWARGNYGYTF. The DNA for the CDR3 is TGTGCCTGGGCGCGGGGAAACTATGGCTACACCTTC.

The V and J genes are TRBV9 and TRBJ2-1; TRBD2 matches 7 bases. CDR3 length: 16 residues. V lost 0 bases to trimming and J lost 3 bases; unmatched junction nucleotides: 6. Germline CDR1 is SGDLS and CDR2 is YYNGEE. The CDR3 is CASSVGASGDYNEQFF. The DNA of the CDR3 is TGTGCCAGCAGCGTAGGGGCTAGCGGAGACTACAATGAGCAGTTCTTC.

The chain couples TRBV28 to TRBJ1-4; D is unclear. Per germline, CDR1 MDHEN and CDR2 SYDVKM. V was pared by 2 bases and J by 10 bases, with 14 bases between. This CDR3 has 14 amino acids. The DNA of the CDR3 is TGTGCCAGCAGTTTAGTAGGGTCCGTGGGAAAACTGTTTTTT. Amino acids: CASSLVGSVGKLFF.

This clone occurred once. J is TRBJ1-2 and V is TRBV5-1; no clear D gene. Trimming cost V 0 bases and J 4 bases, with 10 bases left between them. Germline loops: CDR1 SGHRS, CDR2 YFSETQ. The CDR3 consists of 14 residues. The CDR3 spells CASSLERTLYGYTF. The CDR3 DNA reads as TGCGCCAGCAGCTTGGAACGGACGCTCTATGGCTACACCTTC.

DNA of the CDR3: TGTGCCAGCAGTTTAGTAGGGGGATTTACTGAAGCTTTCTTT. This codes for CASSLVGGFTEAFF. This chain links TRBV28 with TRBJ1-1; possibly TRBD1 for D (6 bases). Germline V lookup: CDR1 MDHEN, CDR2 SYDVKM. Trimming cost V 2 bases and J 5 bases, with 12 bases left between them. This CDR3 region has 14 residues.

This rearrangement joins TRBV30 to TRBJ1-5, with 8 bases fitting TRBD1. Germline V CDR1 and CDR2: GTSNPN, SVGIG (reference sequence). There are 15 residues in the CDR3. Trimming took 3 bases from V and 7 from J; bases not matched to a gene: 11. CDR3 DNA: TGTGCCTGGAGCCTCGGGACAGGCGAACAACAGCCCCAGCATTTT. This gives the protein CAWSLGTGEQQPQHF.

This chain joins TRBV6-5 and TRBJ2-5, with D possibly matching TRBD2 (6 bases). V shed 5 bases and J shed 5 bases, with 15 bases lying between them. CDR3 length: 14 residues. Germline values: CDR1 MNHEY, CDR2 SVGAGI. CDR3 nucleotides: TGTGCCAGCAGTACAACGGGGAGGTTGGAGACCCAGTACTTC. Translation: CASSTTGRLETQYF.

The chain joins TRBV28 to TRBJ2-1; TRBD2 is a possible D gene (5 bases). This CDR3 contains 16 residues. CDR1 and CDR2 from the germline V gene are MDHEN and SYDVKM. V lost 1 base to trimming and J lost 0 bases, with 10 bases between them. The CDR3 DNA reads TGTGCCAGCAGTTTATTGGGCGGAGGCTCCTACAATGAGCAGTTCTTC. Protein product: CASSLLGGGSYNEQFF.

This chain joins TRBV11-2 and TRBJ1-4, with 8 bases identical to TRBD1. V shed 4 bases and J 7 bases; nucleotides not matched to a gene: 8. The CDR3 loop spans 15 amino acids. Germline CDR1 reads SGHAT; CDR2 reads FQNNGV. The CDR3 here is CASSSRRGQVEKLFF. The CDR3 DNA follows: TGTGCCAGCAGCTCCCGCAGGGGGCAGGTTGAAAAACTGTTTTTT.

The DNA for the CDR3 is TGTGCCAGCAGTTCTTATATGGGCAACAATGAGCAGTTCTTC. Amino acid sequence: CASSSYMGNNEQFF. This chain links TRBV28 with TRBJ2-1; D is unclear. V dropped 4 bases and J dropped 5 bases, with 12 bases sitting between them. The CDR3 is 14 amino acids. Germline assignment: CDR1 MDHEN and CDR2 SYDVKM. Drawing the rest from reference TRBV28 and TRBJ2-1, the complete variable domain is DVKVTQSSRYLVKRTGEKVFLECVQDMDHENMFWYRQDPGLGLRLIYFSYDVKMKEKGDIPEGYSVSREKKERFSLILESASTNQTSMYLCASSSYMGNNEQFFGPGTRLTVL.

This clone appeared once. The CDR3 loop is CASSSGIVGYGYTF. DNA of the CDR3: TGTGCCAGCAGTTCAGGGATAGTAGGCTATGGCTACACCTTC. This chain connects TRBV28 to TRBJ1-2, with D possibly being TRBD1 (5 bases). Germline V gives CDR1 MDHEN, CDR2 SYDVKM. CDR3 length: 14 amino acids. Trimming cost V 4 bases and J 4 bases, with 13 bases left between them.